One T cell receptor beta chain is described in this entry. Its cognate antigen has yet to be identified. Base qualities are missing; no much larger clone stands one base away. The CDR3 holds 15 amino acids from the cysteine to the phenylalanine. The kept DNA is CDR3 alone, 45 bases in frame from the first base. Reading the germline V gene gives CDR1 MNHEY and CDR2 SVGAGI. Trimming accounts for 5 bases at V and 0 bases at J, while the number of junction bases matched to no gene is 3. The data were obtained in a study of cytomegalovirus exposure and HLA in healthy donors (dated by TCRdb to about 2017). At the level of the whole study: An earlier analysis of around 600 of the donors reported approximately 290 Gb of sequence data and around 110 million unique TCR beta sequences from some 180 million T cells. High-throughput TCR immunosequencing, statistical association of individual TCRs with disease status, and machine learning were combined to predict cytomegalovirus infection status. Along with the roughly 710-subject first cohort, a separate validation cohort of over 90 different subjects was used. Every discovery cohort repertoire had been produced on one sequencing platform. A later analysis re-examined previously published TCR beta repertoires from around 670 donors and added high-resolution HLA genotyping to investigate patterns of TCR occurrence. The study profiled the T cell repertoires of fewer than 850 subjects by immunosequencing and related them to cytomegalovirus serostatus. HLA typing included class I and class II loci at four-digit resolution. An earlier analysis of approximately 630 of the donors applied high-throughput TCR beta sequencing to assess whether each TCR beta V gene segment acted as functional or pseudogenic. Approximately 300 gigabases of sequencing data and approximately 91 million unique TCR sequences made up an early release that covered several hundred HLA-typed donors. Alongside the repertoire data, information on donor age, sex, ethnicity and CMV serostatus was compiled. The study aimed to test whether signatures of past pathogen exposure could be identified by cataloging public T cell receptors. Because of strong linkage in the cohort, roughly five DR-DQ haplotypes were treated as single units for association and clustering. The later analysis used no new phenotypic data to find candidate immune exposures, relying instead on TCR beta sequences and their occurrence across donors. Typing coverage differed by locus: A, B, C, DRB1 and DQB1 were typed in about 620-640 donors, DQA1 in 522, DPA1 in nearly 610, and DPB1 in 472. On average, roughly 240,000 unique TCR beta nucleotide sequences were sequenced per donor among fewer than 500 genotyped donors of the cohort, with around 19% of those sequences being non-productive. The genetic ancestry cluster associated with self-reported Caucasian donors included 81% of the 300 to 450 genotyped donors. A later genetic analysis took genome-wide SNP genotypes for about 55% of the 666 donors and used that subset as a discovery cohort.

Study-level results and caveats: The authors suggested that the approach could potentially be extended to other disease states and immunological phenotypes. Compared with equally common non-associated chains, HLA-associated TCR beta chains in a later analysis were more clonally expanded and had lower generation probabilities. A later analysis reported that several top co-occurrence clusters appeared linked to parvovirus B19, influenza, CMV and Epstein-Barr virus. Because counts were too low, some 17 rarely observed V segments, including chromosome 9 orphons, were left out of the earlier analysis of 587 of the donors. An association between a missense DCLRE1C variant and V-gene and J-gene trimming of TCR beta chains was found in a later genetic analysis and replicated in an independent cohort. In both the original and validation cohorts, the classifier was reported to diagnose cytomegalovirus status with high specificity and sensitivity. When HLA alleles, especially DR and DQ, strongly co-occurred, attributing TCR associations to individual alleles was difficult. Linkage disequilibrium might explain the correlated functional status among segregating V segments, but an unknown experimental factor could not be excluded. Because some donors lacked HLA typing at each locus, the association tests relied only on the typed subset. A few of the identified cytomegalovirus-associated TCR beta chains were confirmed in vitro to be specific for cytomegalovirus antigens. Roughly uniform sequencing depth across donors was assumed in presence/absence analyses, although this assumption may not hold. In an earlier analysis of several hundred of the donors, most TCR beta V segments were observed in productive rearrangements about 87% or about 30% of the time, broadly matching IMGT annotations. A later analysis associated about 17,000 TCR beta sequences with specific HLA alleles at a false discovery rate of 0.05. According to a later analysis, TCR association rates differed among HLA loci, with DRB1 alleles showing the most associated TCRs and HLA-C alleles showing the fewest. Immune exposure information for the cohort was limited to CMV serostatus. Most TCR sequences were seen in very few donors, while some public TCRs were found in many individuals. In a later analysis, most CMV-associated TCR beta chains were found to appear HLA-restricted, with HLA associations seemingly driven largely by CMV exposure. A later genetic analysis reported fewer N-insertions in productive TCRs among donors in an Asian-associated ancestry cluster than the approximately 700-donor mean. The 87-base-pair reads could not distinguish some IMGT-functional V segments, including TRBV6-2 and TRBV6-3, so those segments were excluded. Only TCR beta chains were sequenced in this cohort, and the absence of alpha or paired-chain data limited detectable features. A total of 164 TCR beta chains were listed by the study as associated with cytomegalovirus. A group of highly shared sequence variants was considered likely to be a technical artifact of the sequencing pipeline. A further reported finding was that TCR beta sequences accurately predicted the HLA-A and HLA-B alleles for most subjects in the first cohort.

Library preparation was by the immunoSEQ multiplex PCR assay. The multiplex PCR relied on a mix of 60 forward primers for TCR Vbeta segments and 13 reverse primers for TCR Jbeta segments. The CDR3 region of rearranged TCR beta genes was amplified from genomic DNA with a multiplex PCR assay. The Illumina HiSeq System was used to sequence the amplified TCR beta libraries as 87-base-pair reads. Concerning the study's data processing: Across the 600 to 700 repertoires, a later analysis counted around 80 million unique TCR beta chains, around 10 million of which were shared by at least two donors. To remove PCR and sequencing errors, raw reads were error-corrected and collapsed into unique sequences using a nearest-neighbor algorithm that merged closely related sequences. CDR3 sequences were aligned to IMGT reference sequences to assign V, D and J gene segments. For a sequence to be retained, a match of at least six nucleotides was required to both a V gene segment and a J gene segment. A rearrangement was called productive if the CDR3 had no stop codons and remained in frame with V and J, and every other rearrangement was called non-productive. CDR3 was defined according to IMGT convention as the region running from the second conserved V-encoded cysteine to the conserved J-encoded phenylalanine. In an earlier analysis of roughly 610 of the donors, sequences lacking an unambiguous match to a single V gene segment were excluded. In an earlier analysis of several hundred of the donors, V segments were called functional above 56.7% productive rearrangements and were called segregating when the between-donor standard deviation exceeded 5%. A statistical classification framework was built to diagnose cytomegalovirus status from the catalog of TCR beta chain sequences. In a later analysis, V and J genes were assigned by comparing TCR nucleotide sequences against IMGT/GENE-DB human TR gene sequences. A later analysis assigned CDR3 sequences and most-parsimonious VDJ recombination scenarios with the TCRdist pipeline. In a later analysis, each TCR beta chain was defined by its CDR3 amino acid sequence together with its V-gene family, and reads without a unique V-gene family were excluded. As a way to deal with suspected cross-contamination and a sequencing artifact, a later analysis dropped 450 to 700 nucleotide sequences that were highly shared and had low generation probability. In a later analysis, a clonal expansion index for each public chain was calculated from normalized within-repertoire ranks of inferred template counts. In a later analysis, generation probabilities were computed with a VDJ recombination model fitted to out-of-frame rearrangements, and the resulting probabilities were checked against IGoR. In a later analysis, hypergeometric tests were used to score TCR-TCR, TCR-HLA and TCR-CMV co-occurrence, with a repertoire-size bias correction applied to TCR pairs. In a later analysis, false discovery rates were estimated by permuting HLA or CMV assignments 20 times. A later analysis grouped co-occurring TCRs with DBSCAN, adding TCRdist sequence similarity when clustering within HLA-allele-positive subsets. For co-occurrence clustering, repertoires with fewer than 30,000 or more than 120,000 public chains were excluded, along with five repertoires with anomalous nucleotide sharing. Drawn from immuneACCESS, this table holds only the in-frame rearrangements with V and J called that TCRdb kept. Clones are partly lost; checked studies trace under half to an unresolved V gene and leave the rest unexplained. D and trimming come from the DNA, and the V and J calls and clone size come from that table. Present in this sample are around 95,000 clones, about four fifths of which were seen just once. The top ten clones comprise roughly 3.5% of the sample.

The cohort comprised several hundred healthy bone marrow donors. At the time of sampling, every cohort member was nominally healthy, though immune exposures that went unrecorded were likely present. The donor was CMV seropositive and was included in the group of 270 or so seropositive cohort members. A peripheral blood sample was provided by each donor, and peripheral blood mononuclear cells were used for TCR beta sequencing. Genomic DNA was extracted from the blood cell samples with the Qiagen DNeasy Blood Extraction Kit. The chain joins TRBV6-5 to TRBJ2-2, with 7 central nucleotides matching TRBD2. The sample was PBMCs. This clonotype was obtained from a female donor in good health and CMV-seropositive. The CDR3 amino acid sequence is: CASSRRGANTGELFF. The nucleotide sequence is TGTGCCAGCAGTCGACGGGGGGCGAACACCGGGGAGCTGTTTTTT.